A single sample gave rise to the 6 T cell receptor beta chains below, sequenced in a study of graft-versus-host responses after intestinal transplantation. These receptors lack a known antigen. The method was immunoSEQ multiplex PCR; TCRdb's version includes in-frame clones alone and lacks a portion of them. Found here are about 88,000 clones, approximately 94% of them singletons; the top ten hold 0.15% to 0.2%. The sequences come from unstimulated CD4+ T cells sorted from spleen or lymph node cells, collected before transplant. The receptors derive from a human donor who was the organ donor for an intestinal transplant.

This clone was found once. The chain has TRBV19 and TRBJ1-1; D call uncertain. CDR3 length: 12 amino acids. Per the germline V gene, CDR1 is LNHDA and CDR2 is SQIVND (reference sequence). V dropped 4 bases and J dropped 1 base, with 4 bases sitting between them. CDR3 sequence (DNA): TGTGCCAGTAGTACAGGGAACACTGAAGCTTTCTTT. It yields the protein CASSTGNTEAFF.

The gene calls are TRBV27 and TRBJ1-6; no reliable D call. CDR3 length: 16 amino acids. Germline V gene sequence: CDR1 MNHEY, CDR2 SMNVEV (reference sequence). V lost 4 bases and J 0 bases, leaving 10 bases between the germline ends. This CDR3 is CASSSTLSSYNSPLHF. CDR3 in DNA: TGTGCCAGCAGTTCGACCCTTAGCTCCTATAATTCACCCCTCCACTTT.

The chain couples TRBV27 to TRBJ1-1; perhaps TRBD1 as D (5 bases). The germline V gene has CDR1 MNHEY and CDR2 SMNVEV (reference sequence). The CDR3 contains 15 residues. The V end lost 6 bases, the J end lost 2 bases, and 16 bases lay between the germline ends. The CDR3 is CASSSLGGSNTEAFF. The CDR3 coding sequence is TGTGCCAGCAGCTCACTTGGGGGGTCCAACACTGAAGCTTTCTTT.

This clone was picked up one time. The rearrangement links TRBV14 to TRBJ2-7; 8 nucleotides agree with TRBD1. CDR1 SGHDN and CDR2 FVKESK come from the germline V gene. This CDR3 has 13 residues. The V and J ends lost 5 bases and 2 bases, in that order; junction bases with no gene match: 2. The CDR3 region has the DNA TGTGCCAGCAGCGACAGGGGCGCCTACGAGCAGTACTTC. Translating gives CASSDRGAYEQYF.

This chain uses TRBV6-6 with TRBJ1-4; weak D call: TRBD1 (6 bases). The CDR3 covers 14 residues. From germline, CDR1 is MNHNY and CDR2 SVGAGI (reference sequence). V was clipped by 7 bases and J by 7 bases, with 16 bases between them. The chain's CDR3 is CASTGGGSGEKLFF. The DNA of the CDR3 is TGTGCCAGCACCGGGGGGGGCTCTGGTGAAAAACTGTTTTTT.

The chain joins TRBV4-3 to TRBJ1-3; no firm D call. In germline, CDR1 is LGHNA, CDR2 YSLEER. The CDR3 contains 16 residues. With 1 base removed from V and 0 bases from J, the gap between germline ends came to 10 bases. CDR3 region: CASSQAASDSGNTIYF. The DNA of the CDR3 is TGCGCCAGCAGCCAAGCCGCCAGCGACTCTGGAAACACCATATATTTT.